The rows below give T cell receptor beta chains drawn from one sample of a study of control samples from healthy donors and cancer patients. This table comes from immunoSEQ multiplex PCR, and its TCRdb copy is limited to in-frame clones, with some not included. The repertoire has over 100,000 clones, 75% to 95% of them found once; the top ten carry about 2.5%. What was sequenced was blood. Receptors originate from a man in his forties in good health. Both conserved end residues are part of each CDR3. Fields, in order: V gene, clone size, D gene, J gene, CDR3 protein, CDR3 DNA. The D gene is left open where the match is weak. Clone size appears in some rows only: once, few, many, or a class for an expanded clone.

V: TRBV2
size: -
D: TRBD1
J: TRBJ2-7
CDR3: CASSEGTGVAYEQYF
DNA: TGTGCCAGCAGTGAAGGCACAGGGGTCGCCTACGAGCAGTACTTC

V: TRBV9
size: -
D: TRBD1
J: TRBJ2-7
CDR3: CASSVTGVHEQYF
DNA: TGTGCCAGCAGCGTCACAGGGGTCCACGAGCAGTACTTC

V: TRBV5-1
size: -
D: TRBD1
J: TRBJ1-3
CDR3: CASSRDRSLGNTIYF
DNA: TGCGCCAGCAGTCGGGACAGGAGCCTTGGAAACACCATATATTTT

V: TRBV12-3/TRBV12-4
size: few
D: -
J: TRBJ2-7
CDR3: CASSSRGREQYF
DNA: TGTGCCAGCAGTTCTCGTGGCCGCGAGCAGTACTTC

V: TRBV27
size: once
D: TRBD1
J: TRBJ2-1
CDR3: CASSLQSSGGTGSGNEQFF
DNA: TGTGCCAGCAGTTTACAGTCCTCCGGTGGGACAGGGTCTGGTAATGAGCAGTTCTTC

V: TRBV6-5
size: -
D: -
J: TRBJ2-4
CDR3: CVSTSRLADIQYF
DNA: TGTGTCAGCACCTCCCGGCTAGCTGACATTCAGTACTTC

V: TRBV6-6
size: -
D: -
J: TRBJ1-2
CDR3: CASSTTGYGYTF
DNA: TGTGCCAGCAGCACGACAGGCTATGGCTACACCTTC

V: TRBV19
size: -
D: -
J: TRBJ1-5
CDR3: CASSSDPNQPQHF
DNA: TGTGCTAGTAGCTCAGACCCAAATCAGCCCCAGCATTTT

V: TRBV4-2
size: -
D: -
J: TRBJ1-2
CDR3: CASSPGVTNYGYTF
DNA: TGTGCCAGCAGCCCAGGGGTTACTAACTATGGCTACACCTTC

V: TRBV11-2
size: -
D: -
J: TRBJ1-5
CDR3: CASSLDLPGQPQHF
DNA: TGTGCCAGCAGCTTAGATCTTCCGGGTCAGCCCCAGCATTTT

V: TRBV5-1
size: -
D: -
J: TRBJ2-3
CDR3: CASSSGRNTDTQYF
DNA: TGCGCCAGCAGCTCAGGACGGAACACAGATACGCAGTATTTT

V: TRBV9
size: -
D: TRBD2
J: TRBJ2-3
CDR3: CASSVGTSGGHRPFTDTQYF
DNA: TGTGCCAGCAGCGTCGGGACTAGCGGGGGCCACCGCCCCTTCACAGATACGCAGTATTTT

V: TRBV6-1
size: -
D: TRBD1
J: TRBJ2-1
CDR3: CASSAAGTGPYNEQFF
DNA: TGTGCCAGCAGTGCTGCCGGGACAGGCCCCTACAATGAGCAGTTCTTC

V: TRBV27
size: -
D: TRBD1
J: TRBJ1-6
CDR3: CASSSQGASPLHF
DNA: TGTGCCAGCAGTTCCCAGGGGGCTTCACCCCTCCACTTT

V: TRBV18
size: -
D: -
J: TRBJ2-1
CDR3: CASSPPGRNEQFF
DNA: TGTGCCAGCTCACCACCGGGGAGAAATGAGCAGTTCTTC

V: TRBV2
size: -
D: TRBD1
J: TRBJ2-1
CDR3: CASNDRGPFNEQFF
DNA: TGTGCCAGCAACGACAGGGGGCCGTTCAATGAGCAGTTCTTC

V: TRBV2
size: -
D: TRBD1
J: TRBJ2-3
CDR3: CASSVDRTDTQYF
DNA: TGTGCCAGCAGTGTGGACAGGACAGATACGCAGTATTTT

V: TRBV14
size: once
D: TRBD1
J: TRBJ2-7
CDR3: CASSYRDRISYEQYF
DNA: TGTGCCAGCAGTTACCGGGACAGAATCTCCTACGAGCAGTACTTC

V: TRBV3-1/TRBV3-2
size: few
D: -
J: TRBJ2-3
CDR3: CASSQDVGGVTDTQYF
DNA: TGTGCCAGCAGCCAAGATGTGGGGGGAGTCACAGATACGCAGTATTTT

V: TRBV2
size: once
D: -
J: TRBJ1-1
CDR3: CASSEFQGSMRNTEAFF
DNA: TGTGCCAGCAGTGAATTTCAGGGGTCGATGAGGAACACTGAAGCTTTCTTT

V: TRBV2
size: few
D: TRBD1
J: TRBJ1-5
CDR3: CASRDRGNQPQHF
DNA: TGTGCCAGCCGGGACAGGGGCAATCAGCCCCAGCATTTT

V: TRBV6-2/TRBV6-3
size: -
D: -
J: TRBJ1-1
CDR3: CASSPRRVNTEAFF
DNA: TGTGCCAGCAGTCCCCGGAGAGTGAACACTGAAGCTTTCTTT

V: TRBV6-5
size: -
D: -
J: TRBJ1-4
CDR3: CASSYHGPGEKLFF
DNA: TGTGCCAGCAGTTACCACGGACCCGGTGAAAAACTGTTTTTT